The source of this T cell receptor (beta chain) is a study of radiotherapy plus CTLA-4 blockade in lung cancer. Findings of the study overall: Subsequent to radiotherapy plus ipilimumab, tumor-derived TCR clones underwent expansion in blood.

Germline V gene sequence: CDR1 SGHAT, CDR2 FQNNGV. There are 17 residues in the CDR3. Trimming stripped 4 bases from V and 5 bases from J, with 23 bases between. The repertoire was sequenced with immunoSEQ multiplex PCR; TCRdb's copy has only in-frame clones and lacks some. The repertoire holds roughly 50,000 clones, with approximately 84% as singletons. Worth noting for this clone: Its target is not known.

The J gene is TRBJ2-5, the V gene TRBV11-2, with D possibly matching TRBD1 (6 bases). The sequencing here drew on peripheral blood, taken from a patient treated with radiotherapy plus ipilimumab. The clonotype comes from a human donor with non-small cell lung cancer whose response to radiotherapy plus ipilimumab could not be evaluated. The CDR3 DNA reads TGTGCCAGCAGCTCCCCCCTTATTAGCAGGGGCGGTGAGACCCAGTACTTC. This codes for CASSSPLISRGGETQYF.